The 2 T cell receptor beta chains reported below all come from one sample, sequenced in a study of cytomegalovirus exposure and HLA in healthy donors. The PCR employed 60 Vbeta primers together with 13 Jbeta primers. Sequencing was performed with immunoSEQ multiplex PCR; in TCRdb, only in-frame clones are kept and a portion is missing. The sample has approximately 190,000 clones, nearly 80% seen once; the top ten hold approximately 5.4%. What was sequenced was PBMCs. The receptors come from a woman in her twenties or thirties in good health and CMV-seropositive.

The chain employs TRBV7-6 and TRBJ2-7; TRBD2 matches at 10 bases. This CDR3 is built from 14 residues. V dropped 5 bases and J dropped 1; count of bases not matched to a gene: 2. From germline, CDR1 is SGHVS and CDR2 FNYEAQ. As DNA, the CDR3 is TGTGCCAGCAGCGTTAGCGGGGGGTCCTACGAGCAGTACTTC. Its translation is CASSVSGGSYEQYF.

Regarding this clone: This sample includes further DNA sequences coding for the same CDR3. The genes are TRBV27 and TRBJ2-2; no definite D call. Germline V gene lookup returns CDR1 MNHEY and CDR2 SMNVEV (reference sequence). The CDR3 length is 11 residues. Trimming removed 3 bases from V and 6 bases from J, with 2 bases in between. CDR3 nucleotides: TGTGCCAGCAGTTTCTCCGGGGAGCTGTTTTTT. Residues: CASSFSGELFF.